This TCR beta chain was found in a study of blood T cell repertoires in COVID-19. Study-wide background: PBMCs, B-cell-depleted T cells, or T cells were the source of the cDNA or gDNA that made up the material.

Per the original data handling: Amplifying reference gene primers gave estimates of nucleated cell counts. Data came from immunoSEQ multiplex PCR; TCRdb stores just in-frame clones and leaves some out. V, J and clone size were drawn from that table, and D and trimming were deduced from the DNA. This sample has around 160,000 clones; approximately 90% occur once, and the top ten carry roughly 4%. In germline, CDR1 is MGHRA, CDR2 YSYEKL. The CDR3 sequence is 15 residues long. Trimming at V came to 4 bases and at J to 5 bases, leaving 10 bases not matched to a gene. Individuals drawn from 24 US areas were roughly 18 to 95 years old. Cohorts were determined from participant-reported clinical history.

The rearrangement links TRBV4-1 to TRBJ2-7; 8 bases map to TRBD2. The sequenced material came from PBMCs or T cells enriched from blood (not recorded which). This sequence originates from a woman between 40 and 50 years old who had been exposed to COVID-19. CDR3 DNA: TGCGCCAGCAGCCTCCGGGGTAGCGGGAACCACGAGCAGTACTTC. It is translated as CASSLRGSGNHEQYF.